This T cell receptor (beta chain) was captured by sequencing in a study of blood T cell repertoires in COVID-19. CDR3 size: 16 residues. Germline values: CDR1 GTSNPN, CDR2 SVGIG (reference sequence). The ends lost 1 base at V and 3 bases at J; junction bases unmatched: 6. Original methodology: Reference gene primer amplification in the assay estimated nucleated cell counts. The repertoire was sequenced with immunoSEQ multiplex PCR; TCRdb's copy has only in-frame clones and lacks some. V and J calls and clone size come straight from that table; D and trimming were deduced from the DNA. Of 280,000 or so clones listed, about 89% are singletons.

The J gene is TRBJ2-5, the V gene TRBV30, with 12 positions matching TRBD2. The clonotype originates from a woman between 55 and 75 years old with acute or convalescent COVID-19. Sequenced sample: peripheral blood. The CDR3 here is CAWSALAGGPKETQYF. CDR3 nucleotides: TGTGCCTGGAGTGCTCTAGCGGGAGGGCCCAAAGAGACCCAGTACTTC.